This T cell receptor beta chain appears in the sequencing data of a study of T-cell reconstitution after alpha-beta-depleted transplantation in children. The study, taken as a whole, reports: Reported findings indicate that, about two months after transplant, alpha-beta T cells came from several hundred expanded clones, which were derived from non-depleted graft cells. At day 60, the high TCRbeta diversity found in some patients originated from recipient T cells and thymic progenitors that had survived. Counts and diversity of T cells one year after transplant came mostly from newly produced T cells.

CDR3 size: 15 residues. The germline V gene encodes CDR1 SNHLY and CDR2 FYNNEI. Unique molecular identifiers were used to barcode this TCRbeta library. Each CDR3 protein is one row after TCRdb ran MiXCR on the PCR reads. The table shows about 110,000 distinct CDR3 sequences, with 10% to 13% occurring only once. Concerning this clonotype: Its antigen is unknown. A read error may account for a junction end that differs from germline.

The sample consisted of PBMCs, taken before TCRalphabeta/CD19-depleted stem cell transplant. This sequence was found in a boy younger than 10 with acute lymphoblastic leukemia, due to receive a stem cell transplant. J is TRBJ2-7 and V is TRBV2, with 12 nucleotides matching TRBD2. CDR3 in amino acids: CASSEGLAGSKEQYF. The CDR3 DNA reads TGTGCCAGCAGCGAAGGACTAGCGGGATCGAAAGAGCAGTACTTC.